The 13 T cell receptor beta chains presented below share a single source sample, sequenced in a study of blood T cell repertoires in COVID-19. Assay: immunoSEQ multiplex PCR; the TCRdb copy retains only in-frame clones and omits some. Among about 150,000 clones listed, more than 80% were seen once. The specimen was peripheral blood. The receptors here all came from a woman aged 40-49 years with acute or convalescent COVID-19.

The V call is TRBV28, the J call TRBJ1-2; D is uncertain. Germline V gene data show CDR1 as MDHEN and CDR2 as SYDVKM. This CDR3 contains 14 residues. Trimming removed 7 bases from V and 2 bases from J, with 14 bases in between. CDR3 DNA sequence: TGTGCCAGCACTCGACCCGGGGTAAACTATGGCTACACCTTC. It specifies CASTRPGVNYGYTF.

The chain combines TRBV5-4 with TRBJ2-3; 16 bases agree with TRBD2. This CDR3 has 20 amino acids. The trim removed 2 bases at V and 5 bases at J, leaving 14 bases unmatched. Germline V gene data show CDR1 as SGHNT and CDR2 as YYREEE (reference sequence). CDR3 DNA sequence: TGTGCCAGCAGCTTTCCTTTCCCGGGACTAGCGGGGGGGCCTCGAGATACGCAGTATTTT. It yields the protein CASSFPFPGLAGGPRDTQYF.

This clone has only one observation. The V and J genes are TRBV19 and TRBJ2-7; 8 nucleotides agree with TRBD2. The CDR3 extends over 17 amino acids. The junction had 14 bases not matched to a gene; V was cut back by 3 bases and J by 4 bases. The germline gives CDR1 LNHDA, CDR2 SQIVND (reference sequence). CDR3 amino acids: CASSIGLSGTRSYEQYF. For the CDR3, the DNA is TGTGCCAGTAGTATTGGATTGAGCGGGACTAGATCATACGAGCAGTACTTC.

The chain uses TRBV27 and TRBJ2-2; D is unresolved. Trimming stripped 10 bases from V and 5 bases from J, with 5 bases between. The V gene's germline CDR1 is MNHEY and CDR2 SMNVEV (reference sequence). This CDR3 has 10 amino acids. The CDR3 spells CATGTGELFF. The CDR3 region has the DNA TGTGCCACCGGTACCGGGGAGCTGTTTTTT.

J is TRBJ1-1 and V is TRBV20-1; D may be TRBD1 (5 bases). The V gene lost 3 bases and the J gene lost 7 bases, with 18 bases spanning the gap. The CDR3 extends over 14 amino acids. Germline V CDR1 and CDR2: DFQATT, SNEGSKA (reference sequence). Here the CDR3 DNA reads TGCAGTGCTAGTTTTTCGGGGGGAATCGGTGAAGCTTTCTTT. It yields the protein CSASFSGGIGEAFF.

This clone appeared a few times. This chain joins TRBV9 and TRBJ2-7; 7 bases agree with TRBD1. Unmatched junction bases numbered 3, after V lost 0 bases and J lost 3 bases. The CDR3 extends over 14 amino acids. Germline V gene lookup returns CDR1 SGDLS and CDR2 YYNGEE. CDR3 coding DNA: TGTGCCAGCAGCGTAGGGGACAGACTCTACGAGCAGTACTTC. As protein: CASSVGDRLYEQYF.

The CDR3 protein is CAWSRENGNTIYF. For the CDR3, the DNA is TGTGCCTGGAGTAGGGAGAATGGGAACACCATATATTTT. The J gene is TRBJ1-3, the V gene TRBV30; D call uncertain. The CDR3 has 13 amino acids. V was clipped by 2 bases and J by 7 bases, with 12 bases between them. Germline V gene lookup returns CDR1 GTSNPN and CDR2 SVGIG (reference sequence).

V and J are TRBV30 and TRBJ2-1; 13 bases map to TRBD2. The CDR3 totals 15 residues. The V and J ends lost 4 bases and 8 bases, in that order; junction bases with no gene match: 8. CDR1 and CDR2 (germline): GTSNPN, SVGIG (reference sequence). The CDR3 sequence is CAWIQTSGRGYEQFF. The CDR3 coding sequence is TGTGCCTGGATTCAAACTAGCGGGAGGGGCTATGAGCAGTTCTTC.

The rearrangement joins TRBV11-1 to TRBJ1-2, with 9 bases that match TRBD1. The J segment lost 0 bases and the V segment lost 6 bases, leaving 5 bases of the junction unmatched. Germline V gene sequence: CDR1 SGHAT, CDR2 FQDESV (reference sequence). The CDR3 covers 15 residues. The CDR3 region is CASRGGQGPNYGYTF. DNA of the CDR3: TGTGCCAGCAGGGGGGGACAGGGACCTAACTATGGCTACACCTTC.

In DNA form, the CDR3 reads TGTGCCAGCAGCGTAGACAGATCAGATACGCAGTATTTT. Encoded protein: CASSVDRSDTQYF. V is TRBV9 and J is TRBJ2-3; no reliable D call. With 0 bases removed from V and 4 bases from J, the gap between germline ends came to 6 bases. CDR1 is SGDLS and CDR2 is YYNGEE in the germline V gene. The CDR3 runs 13 residues.

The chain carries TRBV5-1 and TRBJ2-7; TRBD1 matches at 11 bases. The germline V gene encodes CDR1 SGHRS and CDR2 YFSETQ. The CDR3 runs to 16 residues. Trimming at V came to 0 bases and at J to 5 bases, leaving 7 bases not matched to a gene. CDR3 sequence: CASSLVGTGGLNEQYF. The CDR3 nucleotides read TGCGCCAGCAGCTTGGTGGGGACAGGGGGTCTCAACGAGCAGTACTTC. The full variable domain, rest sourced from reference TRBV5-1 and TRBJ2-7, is KAGVTQTPRYLIKTRGQQVTLSCSPISGHRSVSWYQQTPGQGLQFLFEYFSETQRNKGNFPGRFSGRQFSNSRSEMNVSTLELGDSALYLCASSLVGTGGLNEQYFGPGTRLTVT.

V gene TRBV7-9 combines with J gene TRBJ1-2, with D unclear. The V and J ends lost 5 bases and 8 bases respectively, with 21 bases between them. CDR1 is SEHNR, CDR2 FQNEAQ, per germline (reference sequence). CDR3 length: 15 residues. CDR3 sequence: CASSPSRGPSGGYTF. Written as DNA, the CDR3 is TGTGCCAGCAGCCCGTCTAGAGGACCGTCGGGAGGCTACACCTTC.

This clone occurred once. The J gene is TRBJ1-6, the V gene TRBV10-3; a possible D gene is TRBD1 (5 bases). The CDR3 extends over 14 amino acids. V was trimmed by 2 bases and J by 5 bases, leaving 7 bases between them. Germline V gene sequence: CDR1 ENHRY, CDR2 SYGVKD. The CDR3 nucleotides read TGTGCCATCAGTGAGCAAGGGGATAATTCACCCCTCCACTTT. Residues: CAISEQGDNSPLHF.